The clone carrying this TCR beta chain showed up just a few times. This sample includes further DNA sequences coding for the same CDR3. This specimen belongs to a study of control samples from healthy donors and cancer patients. The assay was immunoSEQ multiplex PCR, and TCRdb's table has in-frame clones only and misses some. The table has 110,000 or so clones, around 87% seen once. From germline, CDR1 is MGHDK and CDR2 SYGVNS. V was pared by 6 bases and J by 8 bases, with 17 bases between. The CDR3 consists of 14 residues. The V call is TRBV25-1, the J call TRBJ1-3; D not certain. The specimen was blood. The clonotype comes from a man aged 25-45 years in good health. The CDR3 here is CASRPARNAYTIYF. The CDR3 nucleotides read TGTGCCAGCAGGCCTGCCCGGAATGCGTACACCATATATTTT.